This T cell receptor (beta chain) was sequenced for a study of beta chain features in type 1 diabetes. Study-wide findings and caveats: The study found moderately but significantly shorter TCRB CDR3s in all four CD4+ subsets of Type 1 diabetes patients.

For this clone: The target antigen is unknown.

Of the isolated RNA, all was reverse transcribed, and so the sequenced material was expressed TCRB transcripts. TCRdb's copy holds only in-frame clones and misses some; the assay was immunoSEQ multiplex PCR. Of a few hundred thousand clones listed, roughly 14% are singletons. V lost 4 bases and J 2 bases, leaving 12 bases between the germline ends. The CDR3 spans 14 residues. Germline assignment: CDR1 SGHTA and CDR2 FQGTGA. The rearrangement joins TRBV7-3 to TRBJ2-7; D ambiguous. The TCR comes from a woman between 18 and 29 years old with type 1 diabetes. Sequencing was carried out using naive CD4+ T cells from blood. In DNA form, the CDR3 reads TGTGCCAGCAGCTCGAGTCGAGAGGCCTACGAGCAGTACTTC. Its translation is CASSSSREAYEQYF.